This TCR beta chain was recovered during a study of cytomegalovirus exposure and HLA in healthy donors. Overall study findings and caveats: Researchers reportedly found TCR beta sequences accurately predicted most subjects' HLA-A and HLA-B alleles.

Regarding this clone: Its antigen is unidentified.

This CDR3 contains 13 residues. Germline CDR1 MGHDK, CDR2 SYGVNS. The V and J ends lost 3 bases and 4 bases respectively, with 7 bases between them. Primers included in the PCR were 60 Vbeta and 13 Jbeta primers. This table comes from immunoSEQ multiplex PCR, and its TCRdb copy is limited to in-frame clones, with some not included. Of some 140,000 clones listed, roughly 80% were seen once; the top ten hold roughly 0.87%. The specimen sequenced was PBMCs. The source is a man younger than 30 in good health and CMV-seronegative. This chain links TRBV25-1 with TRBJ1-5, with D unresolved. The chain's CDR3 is CASSEDFNQPQHF. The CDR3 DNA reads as TGTGCCAGCAGTGAGGACTTTAATCAGCCCCAGCATTTT.